Each of the 29 T cell receptor beta chains below was sequenced from the same sample in a study of shared clonotypes between healthy human individuals. Repertoires were generated with immunoSEQ multiplex PCR, while TCRdb's copy carries only in-frame clones and drops some. The sample lists over 950,000 clones, about 80% occurring once. Source material: memory CD4+ T cells from PBMCs. Noted subset: CD45RA-negative fraction. These receptors originate from a man aged 18 to 29 in good health. Some clones in this sample may be carry-over from other donors' samples.

This clone appeared a single time. The chain joins TRBV2 to TRBJ1-5; 9 bases agree with TRBD1. The CDR3 length is 12 residues. Looked up from germline, CDR1 is SNHLY and CDR2 is FYNNEI. Germline trimming cut 10 bases from V and 5 bases from J; bases unmatched to any gene: 3. The CDR3 region is CATGTGYQPQHF. CDR3 in DNA: TGTGCCACCGGGACAGGGTATCAGCCCCAGCATTTT.

CDR3 nucleotides: TGTGCCAGCAGTTACCCGCCGGAGGGGGGCGGGCCCCAGCATTTT. This gives the protein CASSYPPEGGGPQHF. This rearrangement joins TRBV6-5 to TRBJ1-5; D perhaps matches TRBD1 (6 bases). Looked up from germline, CDR1 is MNHEY and CDR2 is SVGAGI. The CDR3 runs to 15 residues. V was trimmed by 2 bases and J by 9 bases, leaving 17 bases between them.

The V call is TRBV18, the J call TRBJ1-2; no clear D gene. V was shortened by 2 bases and J by 0 bases, with 10 bases between the two germline ends. The germline V gene has CDR1 KGHSH and CDR2 LQKENI. The CDR3 is 15 amino acids. The CDR3 nucleotides are TGTGCCAGCTCACCATTACCAGGAACTAACTATGGCTACACCTTC. It yields the protein CASSPLPGTNYGYTF.

The V gene is TRBV4-1, the J gene TRBJ2-1, with 8 bases matching TRBD2. The CDR3 consists of 16 residues. Germline V gene data show CDR1 as MGHRA and CDR2 as YSYEKL. Trimming cost V 0 bases and J 6 bases; bases outside gene matches: 7. For the CDR3, the DNA is TGCGCCAGCAGCCAAGAGGGTGGGACTAGGGGCAATGAGCAGTTCTTC. It translates to CASSQEGGTRGNEQFF.

This clone was seen just once. V is TRBV7-2 and J is TRBJ1-3, with 8 bases fitting TRBD1. The V segment lost 3 bases and the J segment 3 bases; nucleotides outside the gene matches: 4. This CDR3 is 15 amino acids long. Per the germline V gene, CDR1 is SGHTA and CDR2 is FQGNSA. The CDR3 DNA reads TGTGCCAGCAGCTTTCAGGGGGCGCATGGAAACACCATATATTTT. It specifies CASSFQGAHGNTIYF.

The chain is built from TRBV5-1 and TRBJ2-5, with TRBD2 identical over 11 bases. The V segment lost 4 bases and the J segment 5 bases; nucleotides outside the gene matches: 10. Germline V gene data show CDR1 as SGHRS and CDR2 as YFSETQ. The CDR3 contains 16 residues. CDR3 sequence (DNA): TGCGCCAGCAGCGACCGACTAGCGGGACTGGGCGAGACCCAGTACTTC. Protein sequence: CASSDRLAGLGETQYF.

The chain has TRBV7-8 and TRBJ2-5; D is unclear. The CDR3 contains 15 residues. Trimming took off 3 bases at V and 5 bases at J, with 16 bases between the two ends. The germline gives CDR1 SGHVS, CDR2 FQNEAQ. This CDR3 is CASSFRTETWETQYF. The CDR3 region has the DNA TGTGCCAGCAGCTTCCGTACAGAGACGTGGGAGACCCAGTACTTC.

This chain joins TRBV5-1 and TRBJ1-5; possibly TRBD1 for D (6 bases). Germline CDR1 and CDR2: SGHRS and YFSETQ. The CDR3 length is 15 residues. Deletions cut 6 bases from V and 5 bases from J, with 18 bases between. The CDR3 reads CASMNLLEGDQPQHF. CDR3 in DNA: TGCGCCAGCATGAACCTCTTGGAGGGGGATCAGCCCCAGCATTTT.

The chain is built from TRBV27 and TRBJ2-1; D is perhaps TRBD1 or TRBD2 (5 bases each). Trimming shortened V by 2 bases and J by 7 bases, and 18 bases separated the two germline ends. The CDR3 extends over 16 amino acids. Germline CDR1 MNHEY, CDR2 SMNVEV (reference sequence). This chain's CDR3 is CASSLSLTQWGNEQFF. In nucleotides, the CDR3 is TGTGCCAGCAGTTTAAGCTTGACTCAATGGGGGAATGAGCAGTTCTTC.

The rearrangement uses TRBV28 and TRBJ2-7; tentative D call: TRBD1 (5 bases). Germline assignment: CDR1 MDHEN and CDR2 SYDVKM. V lost 5 bases to trimming and J lost 2 bases, with 13 bases between them. The CDR3 covers 14 residues. In DNA, the CDR3 is TGTGCCAGCAGTCACCAGACAGAGACCTACGAGCAGTACTTC. This gives the protein CASSHQTETYEQYF.

The chain has TRBV7-8 and TRBJ2-6; a possible D gene is TRBD1 (6 bases). Germline assignment: CDR1 SGHVS and CDR2 FQNEAQ. Trimming removed 4 bases at V and 4 bases at J, with 20 bases between. The CDR3 has 18 amino acids. CDR3 loop: CASSSNRGQGEGANVLTF. In nucleotides, the CDR3 is TGTGCCAGCAGCTCTAATAGGGGACAAGGAGAAGGGGCCAACGTCCTGACTTTC. The variable domain in full, completed from reference TRBV7-8 and TRBJ2-6, reads GAGVSQSPRYKVAKRGQDVALRCDPISGHVSLFWYQQALGQGPEFLTYFQNEAQLDKSGLPSDRFFAERPEGSVSTLKIQRTQQEDSAVYLCASSSNRGQGEGANVLTFGAGSRLTVL.

The rearrangement links TRBV30 to TRBJ1-5, with D hard to call. The CDR3 spans 14 residues. Trimming removed 0 bases at V and 0 bases at J, with 6 bases between. The germline V gene has CDR1 GTSNPN and CDR2 SVGIG (reference sequence). The CDR3 spells CAWSVLFSNQPQHF. The DNA of the CDR3 is TGTGCCTGGAGTGTACTTTTTAGCAATCAGCCCCAGCATTTT. Complete variable domain (other parts from reference TRBV30 and TRBJ1-5): SQTIHQWPATLVQPVGSPLSLECTVEGTSNPNLYWYRQAAGRGLQLLFYSVGIGQISSEVPQNLSASRPQDRQFILSSKKLLLSDSGFYLCAWSVLFSNQPQHFGDGTRLSIL.

The chain employs TRBV4-3 and TRBJ2-7; D gene unclear. Germline loops: CDR1 LGHNA, CDR2 YSLEER. The CDR3 consists of 14 residues. The V gene lost 4 bases and the J gene lost 6 bases, with 16 bases spanning the gap. CDR3 amino acids: CASSRIYAAPEQYF. CDR3 nucleotide sequence: TGCGCCAGCAGCCGGATTTACGCAGCGCCCGAGCAGTACTTC.

This clone was recorded at least ten times. The chain recombines TRBV6-5 with TRBJ2-3; weak D call: TRBD2 (5 bases). CDR3 length: 15 residues. CDR1 is MNHEY and CDR2 is SVGAGI in the germline V gene. V shed 2 bases and J shed 2 bases, with 11 bases lying between them. The CDR3 DNA reads as TGTGCCAGCAGTTACGAGGGCACCTACACAGATACGCAGTATTTT. Amino acids: CASSYEGTYTDTQYF.

V and J are TRBV6-1 and TRBJ1-5, with a possible D match to TRBD1 (5 bases). Germline loops: CDR1 MNHNS, CDR2 SASEGT. Trimming took off 10 bases at V and 6 bases at J, with 19 bases between the two ends. The CDR3 consists of 14 residues. CDR3 amino acids: CATQTGVGGQPQHF. As DNA, the CDR3 is TGTGCCACACAAACAGGAGTGGGTGGTCAGCCCCAGCATTTT.

V usage is TRBV12-5 and J usage is TRBJ1-1; TRBD1 aligns across 8 bases. Germline trimming cut 1 base from V and 7 bases from J; bases unmatched to any gene: 11. CDR1 and CDR2 from the germline V gene are LGHNT and FRNRAP. This CDR3 contains 16 residues. CDR3 sequence: CASGLGRQGPADEAFF. The CDR3 nucleotides are TGTGCTAGTGGTTTGGGCCGACAGGGGCCTGCGGATGAAGCTTTCTTT.

The gene calls are TRBV19 and TRBJ2-2; 12 bases map to TRBD1. CDR3 size: 16 residues. Germline V gene data show CDR1 as LNHDA and CDR2 as SQIVND (reference sequence). The ends lost 5 bases at V and 4 bases at J; junction bases unmatched: 5. The CDR3: CASSPRDRGPTGELFF. CDR3 bases: TGTGCCAGTAGTCCCCGGGACAGGGGGCCCACCGGGGAGCTGTTTTTT.

This chain uses TRBV27 with TRBJ2-2; D uncertain. Deletions cut 4 bases from V and 0 bases from J, with 6 bases between. CDR3 length: 14 residues. Germline CDR1 MNHEY, CDR2 SMNVEV (reference sequence). In DNA, the CDR3 is TGTGCCAGCAGTTGGGGAACGAACACCGGGGAGCTGTTTTTT. Amino acid sequence: CASSWGTNTGELFF.

This chain uses TRBV5-1 with TRBJ2-2; D gene ambiguous. The CDR3 has 15 residues. Per the germline V gene, CDR1 is SGHRS and CDR2 is YFSETQ. The ends were cut back, 2 bases at V and 7 bases at J, with 15 bases in the middle. The CDR3, as DNA: TGCGCCAGCAGCTTTTTAGGGTTTGAAGGCGGGGAGCTGTTTTTT. Protein product: CASSFLGFEGGELFF.

The V and J genes are TRBV7-3 and TRBJ2-7, with 8 bases lining up with TRBD2. The CDR3 runs 16 residues. Trimming took 2 bases from V and 4 from J; bases not matched to a gene: 10. Germline lookup yields CDR1 SGHTA and CDR2 FQGTGA. CDR3 sequence: CASSLGPPGLVYEQYF. Written as DNA, the CDR3 is TGTGCCAGCAGCTTAGGTCCACCGGGACTAGTATACGAGCAGTACTTC. Complete variable domain (other parts from reference TRBV7-3 and TRBJ2-7): GAGVSQTPSNKVTEKGKYVELRCDPISGHTALYWYRQSLGQGPEFLIYFQGTGAADDSGLPNDRFFAVRPEGSVSTLKIQRTERGDSAVYLCASSLGPPGLVYEQYFGPGTRLTVT.

This clone was detected only a few times. This sequence joins TRBV7-6 and TRBJ1-1; D might be TRBD1 (5 bases). CDR3 length: 13 residues. Germline V CDR1 and CDR2: SGHVS, FNYEAQ. Trimming removed 5 bases from V and 7 bases from J, with 14 bases in between. The CDR3 DNA is TGTGCCAGCAGCCTACTGACAGAAAGTGAAGCTTTCTTT. Translated, it gives CASSLLTESEAFF.

This clone was counted between two and nine times. DNA for the CDR3: TGCGCCAGCAGCCCGGGACTAGCGGGAGAGGGGACAGATACGCAGTATTTT. Amino acid sequence: CASSPGLAGEGTDTQYF. This chain joins TRBV4-3 and TRBJ2-3; 14 positions agree with TRBD2. The CDR3 runs 17 residues. Germline V gives CDR1 LGHNA, CDR2 YSLEER. V shed 4 bases and J 3 bases; nucleotides not matched to a gene: 6.

The V and J genes are TRBV7-8 and TRBJ2-4; the match to TRBD2 covers 8 bases. The CDR3 contains 14 residues. CDR1 is SGHVS, CDR2 FQNEAQ, per germline. With 0 bases clipped from V and 12 bases from J, the junction kept 7 bases outside the gene matches. CDR3: CASSLAGAGAHQYF. The CDR3 nucleotides read TGTGCCAGCAGCTTAGCGGGAGCGGGAGCTCATCAGTACTTC.

The chain has TRBV7-9 and TRBJ2-5, with D unresolved. The J call may not be correct, given that the DNA end is closer to TRBJ2-7. In germline, CDR1 is SEHNR, CDR2 FQNEAQ (reference sequence). CDR3 length: 15 residues. The CDR3 nucleotides are TGTGCCAGCAGCCCTGCCTCCAGAAGCTCCTACGAGCAGTACTTC. Its translation: CASSPASRSSYEQYF.

This rearrangement joins TRBV28 to TRBJ1-4; no clear D. V dropped 3 bases and J dropped 8 bases, with 13 bases sitting between them. Germline values: CDR1 MDHEN, CDR2 SYDVKM. This CDR3 region has 14 residues. CDR3 residues: CASSFSPGGEKLFF. In DNA, the CDR3 is TGTGCCAGCAGTTTTAGCCCTGGCGGGGAAAAACTGTTTTTT.

The rearrangement joins TRBV5-1 to TRBJ1-1; no clear D. The germline V and J ends were trimmed by 4 bases and 5 bases, with 15 bases remaining between them. The germline gives CDR1 SGHRS, CDR2 YFSETQ. There are 14 residues in the CDR3. CDR3 bases: TGCGCCAGCAGCCCGCCAATACGAACGACTGAAGCTTTCTTT. Translating gives CASSPPIRTTEAFF.

The chain is built from TRBV10-3 and TRBJ2-2; 7 positions match TRBD2. V lost 6 bases, J lost 5 bases, and 3 bases stayed unmatched. There are 13 residues in the CDR3. CDR1 is ENHRY, CDR2 SYGVKD, per germline. In DNA, the CDR3 is TGTGCCATCAGCAGGGAGGGTACCGGGGAGCTGTTTTTT. Its protein is CAISREGTGELFF.

The chain joins TRBV6-5 to TRBJ2-7, with 7 bases matching TRBD1. This CDR3 contains 13 residues. V trimming: 7 bases; J trimming: 2 bases; junction bases outside the gene matches: 5. Germline lookup yields CDR1 MNHEY and CDR2 SVGAGI. The CDR3 DNA sequence: TGTGCCAGCACAGGGACAGCCCCCTACGAGCAGTACTTC. Translating gives CASTGTAPYEQYF.

The chain links TRBV11-2 to TRBJ1-1; tentatively, D is TRBD1 (6 bases). The CDR3 runs to 15 residues. V dropped 6 bases and J dropped 1 base, with 15 bases sitting between them. From germline, CDR1 is SGHAT and CDR2 FQNNGV. The CDR3 sequence is CASRSLRGTNTEAFF. For the CDR3, the DNA is TGTGCCAGCAGGTCTTTAAGGGGGACGAACACTGAAGCTTTCTTT.